This TCR beta chain was sequenced in a study of cytotoxic CD8 clonotypes in ibrutinib-treated CLL. Regarding the study as a whole: Baseline clonality, higher than in age-matched healthy donors, tracked circulating CD8+ T-cell counts. Upon ibrutinib response clonality rose, and upon progression it fell back toward baseline.

Genomic DNA in an amount of approximately 2 micrograms was extracted from cryopreserved PBMCs and used for the preparation of TCR beta libraries. Deep sequencing aimed at 1 in 200,000 to 1 in 1 million T cells' resolution. The data were produced by immunoSEQ multiplex PCR, yet TCRdb's version contains in-frame clones alone and is incomplete. Of some 120,000 clones in the sample, 50% to 65% are singletons; the top ten hold 35% to 40%. Turning to this clone: The antigen remains unidentified.

Trimming left V 4 bases short and J 2 bases short, with 14 bases between. The CDR3 consists of 15 residues. Looked up from germline, CDR1 is SGHNT and CDR2 is YYREEE (reference sequence). The sequenced sample was PBMCs, obtained after 24 months of ibrutinib treatment. The TCR sequence derives from a human donor with chronic lymphocytic leukemia. J is TRBJ2-3 and V is TRBV5-4; D is perhaps TRBD1 (5 bases). The CDR3 coding sequence is TGTGCCAGCAGCCTGGAAGGGGCCTCCACAGATACGCAGTATTTT. Translation: CASSLEGASTDTQYF.